This T cell receptor (beta chain) was sequenced for a study of cytomegalovirus exposure and HLA in healthy donors. Study results and limitations: When analyzed later, a missense DCLRE1C variant was found to be linked to TCR beta V- and J-gene trimming. Some V segments could not be told apart, so they were left out, TRBV6-2 and TRBV6-3 among them. Presence/absence comparisons presumed near-even sequencing depth among donors.

Germline V gives CDR1 MGHRA, CDR2 YSYEKL. The V end was cut by 4 bases, the J end by 2 bases, with 13 bases between. CDR3 length equals 15 residues. It was with 60 Vbeta and 13 Jbeta primers that the PCR ran. Profiling relied on immunoSEQ multiplex PCR, and the TCRdb table lists in-frame clones only, not all of them. This table has some 200,000 clones, roughly 78% appearing once. On this clone: The antigen is not known.

This TCR was sampled from a girl between 10 and 17 years old in good health and CMV-seropositive. V is TRBV4-1 and J is TRBJ2-3; D gene uncertain. Sequenced: PBMCs. This chain's CDR3 is CASSLGPDSTDTQYF. In DNA form, the CDR3 reads TGCGCCAGCAGCCTTGGCCCCGACTCCACAGATACGCAGTATTTT.